These 13 T cell receptor beta chains were all obtained from the same sample, sequenced in a study of beta chain features in type 1 diabetes. The authors reverse transcribed all of the isolated RNA, so sequencing captured expressed TCRB transcripts. Here immunoSEQ multiplex PCR was the method, and the copy in TCRdb shows in-frame clones only, minus some. In the table there are about 150,000 clones, over 8.5% of which are singletons. Sequenced material: central memory CD4+ T cells from blood. The origin of the receptors is a man aged 18-30 years in good health.

The CDR3 DNA reads TGTGCCAGCAGGAACAGGGGTTCCCTCTCCTACGAGCAGTACTTC. It codes for CASRNRGSLSYEQYF. This sequence joins TRBV2 and TRBJ2-7, with 7 bases lining up with TRBD1. This CDR3 spans 15 amino acids. The J segment lost 0 bases and the V segment lost 6 bases, leaving 8 bases of the junction unmatched. Germline assignment: CDR1 SNHLY and CDR2 FYNNEI.

V gene TRBV7-2 combines with J gene TRBJ2-1, with TRBD2 matching 12 bases. The CDR3 is 15 amino acids. Germline CDR1 SGHTA, CDR2 FQGNSA. The V and J ends lost 5 bases and 9 bases, in that order; junction bases with no gene match: 8. CDR3: CASSLRLAGGGEQFF. The CDR3 DNA follows: TGTGCCAGCAGCCTTAGGCTAGCGGGAGGGGGTGAGCAGTTCTTC.

This clone was counted between two and nine times. The genes are TRBV28 and TRBJ2-7, with D possibly being TRBD1 (6 bases). The CDR3 loop spans 12 amino acids. V dropped 6 bases and J dropped 4 bases, with 10 bases sitting between them. Germline assignment: CDR1 MDHEN and CDR2 SYDVKM. The CDR3 nucleotides read TGTGCCAGCAGATCCACAGGGTACGAGCAGTACTTC. It yields the protein CASRSTGYEQYF.

A few counts support this clone. V gene TRBV6-1 combines with J gene TRBJ1-2, with 7 bases lining up with TRBD1. Trimming took 7 bases from V and 5 from J; bases not matched to a gene: 7. The V gene's germline CDR1 is MNHNS and CDR2 SASEGT. CDR3 size: 13 residues. DNA of the CDR3: TGTGCCAGCACCTCCGGGACAGCTTATGGCTACACCTTC. Protein: CASTSGTAYGYTF.

In its sample, this clone was seen a few times. V usage is TRBV2 and J usage is TRBJ2-7; TRBD1 is a possible D gene (5 bases). Germline V gene lookup returns CDR1 SNHLY and CDR2 FYNNEI. The CDR3 is 14 amino acids. Between the trimmed V and J ends, which lost 6 bases and 0 bases, there was a span of 12 bases. DNA of the CDR3: TGTGCCAGCAGGACGCAGGGAACCTCCTACGAGCAGTACTTC. This gives the protein CASRTQGTSYEQYF.

To note about this clone: Other nucleotide sequences in the sample specify the same CDR3. This chain joins TRBV7-2 and TRBJ2-7; D remains unclear. The CDR3 consists of 12 residues. The ends were cut back, 2 bases at V and 5 bases at J, with 7 bases in the middle. Looked up from germline, CDR1 is SGHTA and CDR2 is FQGNSA. The CDR3 protein is CASSLTRNEQYF. The CDR3 DNA follows: TGTGCCAGCAGCTTAACACGGAACGAGCAGTACTTC.

The chain employs TRBV2 and TRBJ2-3; D possibly corresponds to TRBD2 (6 bases). Trimming removed 6 bases from V and 3 bases from J, with 16 bases in between. Germline assignment: CDR1 SNHLY and CDR2 FYNNEI. This CDR3 comprises 15 residues. CDR3 bases: TGTGCCAGCAGGCGCCGGGACTTACGAACAGATACGCAGTATTTT. Encoded protein: CASRRRDLRTDTQYF.

The V and J genes are TRBV18 and TRBJ2-4, with a possible D match to TRBD1 (6 bases). This CDR3 region has 14 residues. Trimming shortened V by 10 bases and J by 7 bases, and 20 bases separated the two germline ends. The V gene's germline CDR1 is KGHSH and CDR2 LQKENI. The CDR3 DNA reads as TGTGCCACTCGATCAGGACAGAATTCTAACATTCAGTACTTC. Encoded protein: CATRSGQNSNIQYF.

In its sample, this clone was seen a few times. Here the CDR3 DNA reads TGTGCCTGGAGCGGGAGTACGTATGGCTACACCTTC. This translates into CAWSGSTYGYTF. The rearrangement links TRBV30 to TRBJ1-2; D is ambiguous. CDR1 and CDR2 from the germline V gene are GTSNPN and SVGIG (reference sequence). V lost 3 bases and J 5 bases, leaving 10 bases between the germline ends. The CDR3 is made up of 12 amino acids.

V usage is TRBV7-3 and J usage is TRBJ2-5; TRBD2 matches 8 bases. Germline trimming cut 2 bases from V and 5 bases from J; bases unmatched to any gene: 10. The CDR3 extends over 16 amino acids. Germline V gene data show CDR1 as SGHTA and CDR2 as FQGTGA. DNA of the CDR3: TGTGCCAGCAGCTTAGGGGCTAGCGGGCCAGGGGAGACCCAGTACTTC. Amino acid sequence: CASSLGASGPGETQYF.

This clone was seen only a few times. V usage is TRBV7-9 and J usage is TRBJ2-5; TRBD2 matches 8 bases. The germline gives CDR1 SEHNR, CDR2 FQNEAQ (reference sequence). The CDR3 is 15 residues long. After removal of 2 bases from V and 2 bases from J, the junction contained 4 bases not matched to a gene. The CDR3 region has the DNA TGTGCCAGCAGCTTACCCACTAGCGGTCAAGAGACCCAGTACTTC. Encoded protein: CASSLPTSGQETQYF.

This clone turned up a few times. This rearrangement joins TRBV6-6 to TRBJ1-2, with TRBD1 matching over 8 bases. The CDR3 extends over 14 amino acids. With V trimmed by 6 bases and J by 7 bases, 10 bases remained unmatched. From germline, CDR1 is MNHNY and CDR2 SVGAGI (reference sequence). The CDR3 loop is CASRYTGQDIGYTF. The CDR3, as DNA: TGTGCCAGCAGGTATACGGGACAGGATATTGGCTACACCTTC.

This clone was detected only a few times. The chain links TRBV5-1 to TRBJ1-1, with D hard to call. Deletions cut 0 bases from V and 6 bases from J, with 12 bases between. Germline CDR1 and CDR2: SGHRS and YFSETQ. The CDR3 totals 14 residues. The CDR3 region has the DNA TGCGCCAGCAGCTTGGCCGGGTCAAGGGCTGAAGCTTTCTTT. Its translation is CASSLAGSRAEAFF.